The 19 T cell receptor beta chains below were found in one sample sequenced in a study of tumor-infiltrating lymphocytes in oesophageal squamous cell carcinoma. From the PCR reads, TCRdb called clonotypes with MiXCR, one entry per CDR3 protein. The sample records approximately 22,000 distinct CDR3 sequences, under 35% being singletons. Sequenced sample: esophageal tumor tissue. The receptors derive from a female donor with esophageal squamous cell carcinoma.

The CDR3 reads CASSVLYGLEGSHEQYF. The CDR3 bases are TGTGCCAGCAGCGTCCTATACGGACTAGAAGGCAGCCACGAGCAGTACTTC. The chain is built from TRBV7-2 and TRBJ2-7, with 7 nucleotides matching TRBD2. This CDR3 has 17 residues. The ends lost 5 bases at V and 5 bases at J; junction bases unmatched: 18. The V gene's germline CDR1 is SGHTA and CDR2 FQGNSA.

This sequence joins TRBV20-1 and TRBJ1-2; D is uncertain. Per germline, CDR1 DFQATT and CDR2 SNEGSKA (reference sequence). With 3 bases removed from V and 1 base from J, the gap between germline ends came to 6 bases. This CDR3 comprises 12 residues. CDR3 in amino acids: CSASQSNYGYTF. CDR3 coding DNA: TGCAGTGCTAGTCAGAGTAACTATGGCTACACCTTC.

This clonotype was seen only a few times. As the CDR3 is not closed by the conserved phenylalanine or tryptophan, this likely results from a read error. The limits of the CDR3 on the DNA are not certain, so only TCRdb's listed CDR3 is given. The chain combines TRBV7-6 with TRBJ2-6; TRBD1, the table's D call, lacks a check against the DNA. In germline, CDR1 is SGHVS, CDR2 FNYEAQ. The CDR3 is 16 amino acids long, termini counted. The CDR3 here is CASSLSGVKETQYFGA.

This clonotype showed up just a few times. One base away lies a much larger clone, so this may be a sequencing read error. The V gene is TRBV5-1, the J gene TRBJ2-5; 13 positions match TRBD2. This CDR3 is 15 amino acids long. Germline V CDR1 and CDR2: SGHRS, YFSETQ. The ends lost 0 bases at V and 11 bases at J; junction bases unmatched: 7. This CDR3 is CASSLETGTSGKQYF. CDR3 nucleotides: TGCGCCAGCAGCTTGGAAACCGGGACTAGCGGGAAGCAGTACTTC.

In its sample, this clonotype is medium-sized. This sequence joins TRBV7-8 and TRBJ2-7, with 9 bases matching TRBD1. CDR1 is SGHVS, CDR2 FQNEAQ, per germline. V shed 2 bases, J shed 7 bases, and the junction held 12 bases outside the gene matches. The CDR3 sequence is 16 residues long. CDR3 sequence reads: CASSLPPGTGSVEQYF. CDR3 in DNA: TGTGCCAGCAGCTTACCTCCCGGGACAGGGTCCGTGGAGCAGTACTTC.

On this clonotype: A much larger clone differs by one base, so this may be a read error. This chain links TRBV27 with TRBJ2-5, with 8 bases identical to TRBD1. CDR1 is MNHEY, CDR2 SMNVEV, per germline (reference sequence). The CDR3 runs 17 residues. J was trimmed by 11 bases and V by 3 bases; bases with no gene match: 20. The CDR3 DNA reads TGTGCCAGCAGTTTTGGCGGACAGGGCGGGATCTACAATGAGCAGTACTTC. Its translation is CASSFGGQGGIYNEQYF.

The genes are TRBV7-3 and TRBJ2-3; tentatively, D is TRBD1 or TRBD2 (5 bases each). There are 17 residues in the CDR3. Germline-derived CDR1 and CDR2 are SGHTA and FQGTGA. V lost 2 bases, J lost 1 base, and 16 bases lay in between. The CDR3 is CASSLGLLGDRTDTQYF. In nucleotides, the CDR3 is TGTGCCAGCAGCTTAGGGTTGTTGGGGGATCGCACAGATACGCAGTATTTT.

Note on this clonotype: A read error is likely, as this CDR3 ends without the conserved phenylalanine or tryptophan. The limits of the CDR3 on the DNA are not certain, so only TCRdb's listed CDR3 is given. The chain carries TRBV6-6 and TRBJ2-7; the table gives TRBD2 as D, unverified against the DNA. The CDR3 adds up to 15 amino acids, both ends counted. The germline V gene encodes CDR1 MNHNY and CDR2 SVGAGI (reference sequence). Here the CDR3 reads CASSYGGLYGYTFGS.

The rearrangement links TRBV27 to TRBJ2-5; 8 nucleotides match TRBD1. Trimming at V came to 4 bases and at J to 4 bases, leaving 8 bases not matched to a gene. The CDR3 extends over 15 amino acids. Per the germline V gene, CDR1 is MNHEY and CDR2 is SMNVEV (reference sequence). The CDR3 sequence: CASSWQWTGRETQYF. CDR3 DNA: TGTGCCAGCAGTTGGCAATGGACAGGGCGAGAGACCCAGTACTTC.

The gene calls are TRBV7-2 and TRBJ1-2; 9 positions match TRBD1. V shed 1 base and J 8 bases; nucleotides not matched to a gene: 11. The CDR3 covers 16 residues. The germline gives CDR1 SGHTA, CDR2 FQGNSA. Here the CDR3 reads CASSLGPTGGAKGYTF. In nucleotides, the CDR3 is TGTGCCAGCAGCTTAGGGCCCACAGGGGGCGCGAAAGGCTACACCTTC. The entire variable domain, with the rest obtained from reference TRBV7-2 and TRBJ1-2, is as follows: GAGVSQSPSNKVTEKGKDVELRCDPISGHTALYWYRQSLGQGLEFLIYFQGNSAPDKSGLPSDRFSAERTGGSVSTLTIQRTQQEDSAVYLCASSLGPTGGAKGYTFGSGTRLTVV.

The chain links TRBV7-2 to TRBJ2-2; the match to TRBD2 covers 11 bases. Germline CDR1 and CDR2: SGHTA and FQGNSA. The CDR3 length is 18 residues. Losses at the gene ends were 5 bases for V and 4 bases for J; bases not matched to a gene: 12. The CDR3, as DNA: TGTGCCAGCAGCCCGGGACTAGCGGAGGGGTCTAGCACCGGGGAGCTGTTTTTT. It specifies CASSPGLAEGSSTGELFF.

As DNA, the CDR3 is TGTGCCAGCAGTTTGGCTAGCGGGAGTCACCACGAGCAGTACTTC. Its protein is CASSLASGSHHEQYF. V usage is TRBV28 and J usage is TRBJ2-5, with 10 positions matching TRBD2. The DNA end is a closer match to TRBJ2-7, so the J assignment may be wrong. Germline V gene data show CDR1 as MDHEN and CDR2 as SYDVKM. This CDR3 region has 15 residues.

This clonotype is categorized as medium-sized. The chain links TRBV7-6 to TRBJ1-1; the match to TRBD1 covers 7 bases. J was trimmed by 2 bases and V by 6 bases; bases with no gene match: 3. The germline V gene encodes CDR1 SGHVS and CDR2 FNYEAQ. This CDR3 comprises 13 residues. CDR3 bases: TGTGCCAGCAGAAAGGGGGCTAACACTGAAGCTTTCTTT. Translated, it gives CASRKGANTEAFF.

This clonotype was found many times. The CDR3 carries no conserved terminal phenylalanine or tryptophan, so it likely arises from a read error. It is unclear where the CDR3 begins or ends on the DNA, so no DNA is shown, and the CDR3 is as TCRdb lists it. V usage is TRBV7-9 and J usage is TRBJ2-6; TRBD1 is taken as the D call from the table, unchecked against the DNA. The germline V gene encodes CDR1 SEHNR and CDR2 FQNEAQ (reference sequence). The CDR3 has 11 residues if both end residues are counted. CDR3 sequence: CASSGERDRVS.

This clonotype was seen repeatedly, ten times or more. V gene TRBV7-2 combines with J gene TRBJ2-1; TRBD2 agrees at 7 bases. Trimming removed 5 bases from V and 7 bases from J; junction bases left unmatched: 8. Germline CDR1 is SGHTA and CDR2 is FQGNSA. This CDR3 contains 14 residues. For the CDR3, the DNA is TGTGCCAGCAGCCCCCGCGGGGGAATGAATGAGCAGTTCTTC. Its protein is CASSPRGGMNEQFF. Based on the CDR3 plus reference TRBV7-2 and TRBJ2-1, the full variable domain is GAGVSQSPSNKVTEKGKDVELRCDPISGHTALYWYRQSLGQGLEFLIYFQGNSAPDKSGLPSDRFSAERTGGSVSTLTIQRTQQEDSAVYLCASSPRGGMNEQFFGPGTRLTVL.

This clonotype was observed many times. The rearrangement links TRBV27 to TRBJ1-6; D gene unclear. The length of the CDR3 is 12 residues. The germline V gene has CDR1 MNHEY and CDR2 SMNVEV (reference sequence). Trimming removed 8 bases from V and 7 bases from J, with 9 bases in between. The chain's CDR3 is CASREANSPLHF. Here the CDR3 DNA reads TGTGCCAGCCGGGAGGCAAATTCACCCCTCCACTTT.

This clonotype was found a few times. This chain uses TRBV7-6 with TRBJ1-5; TRBD1 is a possible D gene (5 bases). From germline, CDR1 is SGHVS and CDR2 FNYEAQ. Trimming took 1 base from V and 4 from J, leaving 11 bases between them. CDR3 length: 15 amino acids. CDR3 DNA sequence: TGTGCCAGCAGCTTAGATGGAGGGGCAAATCAGCCCCAGCATTTT. Translated, it gives CASSLDGGANQPQHF.

This clonotype was recorded many times. This chain connects TRBV27 to TRBJ1-5, with 8 bases lining up with TRBD1. The CDR3 runs to 15 residues. The germline V gene has CDR1 MNHEY and CDR2 SMNVEV (reference sequence). The V segment lost 6 bases and the J segment 4 bases; nucleotides outside the gene matches: 8. The CDR3 protein is CASSPGTGWNQPQHF. As DNA, the CDR3 is TGTGCCAGCAGCCCCGGGACAGGATGGAATCAGCCCCAGCATTTT.

V and J are TRBV7-8 and TRBJ2-3; tentatively, D is TRBD2 (5 bases). The DNA matches TRBJ2-1 better at its end, which makes the J call doubtful. The CDR3 has 17 amino acids. The germline V gene has CDR1 SGHVS and CDR2 FQNEAQ. As DNA, the CDR3 is TGTGCCAGCAGCTTAGAACGGCAGCGGCCCCGGGGAAATGAGCAGTTCTTC. Protein product: CASSLERQRPRGNEQFF.